This is a list of T cell receptor beta chains from one sample in a study of cytomegalovirus exposure and HLA in healthy donors. Clones were sequenced by immunoSEQ multiplex PCR, and TCRdb holds only the in-frame ones, with some missing. The data contain tens of thousands of clones, more than 75% of them singletons. The source material was PBMCs. These receptors came from a young man in good health and CMV-seronegative. The CDR3 runs from the conserved cysteine through the conserved F or W. Fields, in order: clone size, V gene, J gene, D gene, CDR3 protein, CDR3 DNA. The D gene is left open where the match is weak. The listing skips clone size in some rows; elsewhere it reads once, few, many or a size class.

-,TRBV19,TRBJ1-1,TRBD1,CASSLVGGSAEAFF,TGTGCCAGTAGCCTTGTAGGGGGCTCCGCTGAAGCTTTCTTT
-,TRBV6-1,TRBJ2-1,-,CASSESPSIEQFF,TGTGCCAGCAGTGAAAGCCCTTCGATTGAGCAGTTCTTC
-,TRBV6-6,TRBJ2-3,-,CASSKTGQPDTQYF,TGTGCCAGCAGTAAAACCGGACAGCCAGATACGCAGTATTTT
-,TRBV29-1,TRBJ2-5,-,CSVEGTAQETQYF,TGCAGCGTTGAGGGCACAGCCCAAGAGACCCAGTACTTC
-,TRBV28,TRBJ1-5,-,CASSGRSNQPQHF,TGTGCCAGCAGTGGCCGGAGTAATCAGCCCCAGCATTTT
-,TRBV7-2,TRBJ1-1,-,CASSLEVTGFYRAFF,TGTGCCAGCAGCTTGGAGGTGACGGGTTTTTATCGGGCTTTCTTT
-,TRBV28,TRBJ2-7,TRBD2,CASSFSGRAYEQYF,TGTGCCAGCAGCTTTAGCGGGAGGGCCTACGAGCAGTACTTC
once,TRBV28,TRBJ1-5,-,CASTMPISNQPQHF,TGTGCCAGCACTATGCCCATTAGCAATCAGCCCCAGCATTTT
-,TRBV6-1,TRBJ1-1,TRBD1,CASTAGTGPNTEAFF,TGTGCCAGCACCGCCGGGACAGGGCCGAACACTGAAGCTTTCTTT
-,TRBV27,TRBJ2-6,-,CASSSGAQGGANVLTF,TGTGCCAGCAGTTCAGGGGCCCAAGGGGGGGCCAACGTCCTGACTTTC
-,TRBV27,TRBJ2-1,TRBD1,CASSLTGGGYNEQFF,TGTGCCAGCAGTCTAACAGGGGGCGGCTACAATGAGCAGTTCTTC
-,TRBV6-5,TRBJ1-4,TRBD1,CASSQGQGRNEKLFF,TGTGCCAGCAGTCAGGGACAGGGGAGGAATGAAAAACTGTTTTTT
-,TRBV2,TRBJ1-4,TRBD1,CASRLQGAPEKLFF,TGTGCCAGCAGACTTCAGGGGGCGCCCGAAAAACTGTTTTTT
-,TRBV7-2,TRBJ1-2,-,CASSLVSGGAGYTF,TGTGCCAGCAGCTTAGTGTCGGGGGGCGCAGGCTACACCTTC
-,TRBV27,TRBJ2-7,TRBD2,CASSTRGLAGGREQYF,TGTGCCAGCAGTACCCGGGGACTAGCGGGAGGTCGGGAGCAGTACTTC
-,TRBV19,TRBJ1-2,-,CASTGDYGGYTF,TGTGCCAGTACAGGGGACTATGGTGGCTACACCTTC
medium-sized,TRBV6-5,TRBJ1-4,-,CASSPETLANEKLFF,TGTGCCAGCAGCCCAGAAACGTTGGCTAATGAAAAACTGTTTTTT
-,TRBV19,TRBJ1-5,-,CASSIVSGSNQPQHF,TGTGCCAGTAGTATAGTCTCGGGTAGCAATCAGCCCCAGCATTTT
-,TRBV29-1,TRBJ1-3,-,CSVGFPETGNTIYF,TGCAGCGTTGGATTTCCCGAGACTGGAAACACCATATATTTT
-,TRBV11-2,TRBJ2-7,TRBD2,CASSSLAGDSSYEQYF,TGTGCCAGCAGCTCTTTAGCGGGAGATAGTTCCTACGAGCAGTACTTC
few,TRBV18,TRBJ1-4,TRBD1,CASSPLHGTGNEKLFF,TGTGCCAGCTCACCACTTCACGGGACAGGCAATGAAAAACTGTTTTTT
few,TRBV14,TRBJ1-2,-,CASSQLALGGYTF,TGTGCCAGCAGCCAATTAGCACTCGGTGGCTACACCTTC
-,TRBV30,TRBJ1-1,-,CAWSSKRGTKNTEAFF,TGTGCCTGGAGTTCTAAAAGGGGGACAAAGAACACTGAAGCTTTCTTT
-,TRBV11-2,TRBJ1-2,TRBD1,CASSGWTGSGYTF,TGTGCCAGCAGCGGATGGACAGGGAGTGGCTACACCTTC
-,TRBV7-2,TRBJ2-3,TRBD2,CASSFNLGGSSTDTQYF,TGTGCCAGCAGCTTTAATCTAGGCGGGAGTAGTACAGATACGCAGTATTTT
-,TRBV10-3,TRBJ2-2,TRBD2,CAIGTGLAGVNTGELFF,TGTGCCATCGGAACGGGACTAGCGGGAGTAAACACCGGGGAGCTGTTTTTT
-,TRBV19,TRBJ1-2,-,CASSIHAGLANYGYTF,TGTGCCAGTAGTATACACGCAGGGCTTGCTAACTATGGCTACACCTTC
-,TRBV30,TRBJ1-6,TRBD1,CAWSVLGTGDSPLHF,TGTGCCTGGAGTGTACTAGGGACAGGGGATTCACCCCTCCACTTT
-,TRBV6-4,TRBJ2-1,-,CASILQSSGYEQFF,TGTGCCAGCATCCTCCAATCTAGTGGATACGAGCAGTTCTTC
-,TRBV6-5,TRBJ1-1,-,CASSGYDMRNTEAFF,TGTGCCAGCAGCGGCTATGACATGCGCAACACTGAAGCTTTCTTT
-,TRBV19,TRBJ1-2,-,CASSISGFQAGYTF,TGTGCCAGTAGTATCTCCGGGTTCCAAGCGGGCTACACCTTC
-,TRBV6-5,TRBJ2-7,-,CASSPRSSYEQYF,TGTGCCAGCAGCCCCCGGAGTTCCTACGAGCAGTACTTC
-,TRBV28,TRBJ1-5,TRBD1,CASSFVTGGPIDQPQHF,TGTGCCAGCAGTTTCGTCACAGGGGGCCCAATCGATCAGCCCCAGCATTTT
-,TRBV9,TRBJ1-1,-,CASSVLSGNTEAFF,TGTGCCAGCAGCGTATTATCAGGGAACACTGAAGCTTTCTTT
-,TRBV7-9,TRBJ1-6,-,CSSSLAPTGVNSPLHF,TGTTCCAGCAGCTTAGCCCCGACAGGTGTAAATTCACCCCTCCACTTT
-,TRBV19,TRBJ2-7,-,CASSVNRLAYEQYF,TGTGCCAGTAGTGTCAACAGACTAGCCTACGAGCAGTACTTC
-,TRBV9,TRBJ2-1,-,CASSVAGVYNEQFF,TGTGCCAGCAGCGTAGCGGGGGTTTACAATGAGCAGTTCTTC